Presented here are 27 T cell receptor beta chains from one specimen sequenced in a study of CD4 and CD8 cells across lung adenocarcinoma regions. Each CDR3 protein is one row after TCRdb ran MiXCR on the PCR reads. The sample lists some 19,000 distinct CDR3 sequences; about 50% were seen once. Sequencing was performed on CD8+ T cells from the center of a lung tumor. The receptor set was obtained from a female donor with lung adenocarcinoma. The CD4 and CD8 labels of this study may be unreliable.

CDR3 DNA sequence: TGCGCCAGCAGCCAAGTGGCGCGGGGCTACGAGCAGTACGTC. It is translated as CASSQVARGYEQYV. The chain links TRBV4-1 to TRBJ2-1, with a tentative D call TRBD2 (6 bases). The J call is in doubt because the DNA end fits TRBJ2-7 better. The CDR3 runs to 14 residues. Per the germline V gene, CDR1 is MGHRA and CDR2 is YSYEKL.

This chain uses TRBV4-1 with TRBJ2-1; D is perhaps TRBD2 (5 bases). The J call may be mistaken, given a closer DNA end match to TRBJ2-7. CDR1 is MGHRA and CDR2 is YSYEKL in the germline V gene. This CDR3 is built from 14 residues. The CDR3 loop is CASSQDEGFDEQYF. In DNA form, the CDR3 reads TGCGCCAGCAGCCAAGATGAGGGATTCGACGAGCAGTACTTC.

This clonotype was seen only a few times. The rearrangement links TRBV3-1 to TRBJ2-4, with TRBD2 as a possible D gene (6 bases). Germline V gives CDR1 LGHDT, CDR2 YNNKEL (reference sequence). The CDR3 length is 18 residues. Trimming stripped 0 bases from V and 1 base from J, with 16 bases between. The CDR3 region is CASSQDLILSGAKNIQYF. CDR3 coding DNA: TGTGCCAGCAGCCAAGACTTAATCCTAAGCGGGGCCAAAAACATTCAGTACTTC.

CDR3 nucleotide sequence: TGCGCCAGCAGCTTGACAGGGACAGATACGCAGTATTTT. Its protein product is CASSLTGTDTQYF. The chain joins TRBV5-1 to TRBJ2-3, with D maybe TRBD1 (6 bases). From germline, CDR1 is SGHRS and CDR2 YFSETQ. The V end was cut by 1 base, the J end by 3 bases, with 6 bases between. The CDR3 is 13 residues long.

For this clonotype: Germline and junction disagree at one end, which may indicate a read error. The chain couples TRBV6-1 to TRBJ2-5; weak D call: TRBD2 (5 bases). CDR1 and CDR2 from the germline V gene are MNHNS and SASEGT. CDR3 length equals 14 residues. The CDR3, as DNA: TGTGCCAGCAGCCCCCTAGCCCACGAAGAGACCCAGTACTTT. It yields the protein CASSPLAHEETQYF.

This clonotype occurred a few times. The CDR3 region is CASSPGEPTFNEQFF. The CDR3, as DNA: TGTGCCAGCAGTCCGGGGGAGCCTACCTTCAATGAGCAGTTCTTC. The V call is TRBV28, the J call TRBJ2-1, with D possibly matching TRBD2 (6 bases). The germline CDR1 and CDR2 sequences are MDHEN and SYDVKM. CDR3 size: 15 residues. The V gene lost 5 bases and the J gene lost 6 bases, with 17 bases spanning the gap.

Comment on this clonotype: A junction boundary mismatches the germline segment, possibly from a read error. The rearrangement uses TRBV27 and TRBJ2-4, with a weak D call TRBD1 (7 bases). The end of the DNA fits TRBJ2-3 better, so the J call may be wrong. Germline CDR1 MNHEY, CDR2 SMNVEV (reference sequence). This CDR3 is built from 14 residues. The CDR3 loop reads CGSRGRREKDIQYF. As DNA, the CDR3 is TGTGGCAGCAGGGGGAGGCGAGAGAAAGATATTCAGTATTTT.

This rearrangement joins TRBV6-1 to TRBJ1-1; TRBD1 might be the D (5 bases). With 0 bases removed from V and 4 bases from J, the gap between germline ends came to 12 bases. The germline V gene has CDR1 MNHNS and CDR2 SASEGT. The CDR3 runs 15 residues. The CDR3 sequence is CASSEAGQGGTEAFF. The DNA of the CDR3 is TGTGCCAGCAGTGAAGCTGGGCAGGGAGGCACTGAAGCTTTCTTT.

This clonotype was detected only a few times. This chain joins TRBV6-5 and TRBJ2-5; D is possibly TRBD2 (6 bases). The germline CDR1 and CDR2 sequences are MNHEY and SVGAGI. CDR3 length: 14 amino acids. The V and J ends lost 2 bases and 5 bases respectively, with 12 bases between them. CDR3: CASSYGGMGETQYF. The CDR3 DNA reads as TGTGCCAGCAGTTACGGAGGGATGGGGGAGACCCAGTACTTC.

This clonotype was recorded at least ten times. The CDR3: CASSLELSTWDEQFF. The CDR3 nucleotides are TGTGCCAGCAGTTTGGAACTATCGACGTGGGATGAGCAGTTCTTC. The chain carries TRBV27 and TRBJ2-1, with no clear D. This CDR3 spans 15 amino acids. Germline V gene data show CDR1 as MNHEY and CDR2 as SMNVEV (reference sequence). Between the trimmed V and J ends, which lost 3 bases and 8 bases, there was a span of 17 bases.

For this clonotype: Relative to the germline gene, one junction end is altered; a read error may explain this. The V gene is TRBV12-3 or TRBV12-4, the J gene TRBJ2-3; the D gene could be TRBD1 or TRBD2 (5 bases each). The CDR3 extends over 18 amino acids. The CDR3 loop is CASSGRGSGLRDKNTQYF. The DNA of the CDR3 is TGTGCCAGCAGTGGCCGCGGGTCAGGGCTGCGAGACAAAAATACTCAGTATTTT.

In the case of this clonotype: Its ends do not fully match the called genes, so a read error is possible. The V and J genes are TRBV27 and TRBJ2-3, with D perhaps TRBD1 or TRBD2 (6 bases each). Germline assignment: CDR1 MNHEY and CDR2 SMNVEV (reference sequence). There are 15 residues in the CDR3. The CDR3 coding sequence is TGTGCTGGGGGGCACGGGGGCAGTGATCAAGAGACGCAGTATTTC. Protein sequence: CAGGHGGSDQETQYF.

This clonotype is categorized as medium-sized. This chain links TRBV10-1 with TRBJ2-1; no definite D call. Germline values: CDR1 WNHNN, CDR2 SYGVQD (reference sequence). This CDR3 spans 13 amino acids. The V end was cut by 4 bases, the J end by 9 bases, with 13 bases between. The CDR3 here is CASSGTAYGEQFF. The CDR3 nucleotides read TGCGCCAGCAGTGGGACCGCATACGGTGAGCAGTTCTTC.

The chain has TRBV24-1 and TRBJ2-1; 9 bases fit TRBD2. There are 16 residues in the CDR3. The J segment lost 6 bases and the V segment lost 3 bases, leaving 8 bases of the junction unmatched. Germline V gene data show CDR1 as KGHDR and CDR2 as SFDVKD. The CDR3 sequence is CATSDRVLAGSNEQFF. In DNA, the CDR3 is TGTGCCACCAGTGATCGGGTACTAGCGGGCTCCAATGAGCAGTTCTTC.

The sample holds many counts of this clonotype. V is TRBV6-1 and J is TRBJ2-5, with D perhaps TRBD1 or TRBD2 (6 bases each). This CDR3 comprises 13 residues. The V gene lost 10 bases and the J gene lost 5 bases, with 17 bases spanning the gap. CDR1 is MNHNS, CDR2 SASEGT, per germline. The CDR3 nucleotides read TGTGCCACCATGTCGGGGGCCGGGGAGACCCAGTACTTC. It yields the protein CATMSGAGETQYF.

The table lists this clonotype with a count of one. The chain has TRBV4-1 and TRBJ2-1, with 11 bases identical to TRBD2. Trimming took 4 bases from V and 10 from J; bases not matched to a gene: 12. Germline values: CDR1 MGHRA, CDR2 YSYEKL. The CDR3 contains 16 residues. Here the CDR3 DNA reads TGCGCCAGCAGCCCGACCGGGACTAGCGGAGCCCGGGAGCAGTTCTTC. Its translation is CASSPTGTSGAREQFF.

By proportion, this clonotype is large (0.1 to 1%). V gene TRBV6-5 combines with J gene TRBJ2-1; 9 bases are shared with TRBD2. The germline gives CDR1 MNHEY, CDR2 SVGAGI. Losses at the gene ends were 5 bases for V and 4 bases for J; bases not matched to a gene: 18. The length of the CDR3 is 19 residues. DNA for the CDR3: TGTGCCAGCAGTCCCGCCGGGACTTCCCGCGGGGGGGGTTACAATGAGCAGTTCTTC. Its protein is CASSPAGTSRGGGYNEQFF.

Regarding this clonotype: A junction end diverges from the germline sequence, so it may reflect a read error. This rearrangement joins TRBV10-1 to TRBJ2-5; 8 nucleotides align to TRBD2. This CDR3 comprises 17 residues. Germline CDR1 reads WNHNN; CDR2 reads SYGVQD (reference sequence). The CDR3 sequence is CASSEGDGGGDQETQYF. The CDR3, as DNA: TGCGCCAGCAGTGAGGGCGACGGGGGGGGTGACCAAGAGACGCAGTACTTC.

Of note for this clonotype: At one boundary the junction diverges from the germline segment, which might be a read error. J is TRBJ2-3 and V is TRBV27; the D is unclear. The CDR3 has 16 residues. Germline V lookup: CDR1 MNHEY, CDR2 SMNVEV (reference sequence). In nucleotides, the CDR3 is TGTGCCAGCAGGGGCCCCCAGGCTGTGGGCACATATACGCAGTATTTC. This codes for CASRGPQAVGTYTQYF.

In the case of this clonotype: A read error may produce the germline difference seen at one junction end. The gene calls are TRBV27 and TRBJ2-4; D is perhaps TRBD1 or TRBD2 (5 bases each). Germline values: CDR1 MNHEY, CDR2 SMNVEV (reference sequence). This CDR3 has 13 residues. The CDR3 reads CVTGLRLKDTQYF. The CDR3 DNA reads as TGTGTCACGGGGCTACGACTCAAAGATACTCAGTACTTT.

The table lists this clonotype with many counts. The genes are TRBV10-2 and TRBJ2-1; D possibly corresponds to TRBD2 (5 bases). The DNA matches TRBJ2-7 better at its end, which makes the J call doubtful. This CDR3 contains 12 residues. Germline-derived CDR1 and CDR2 are WSHSY and SAAADI. The CDR3 region is CASRGDYYEQYF. CDR3 coding DNA: TGCGCCAGCAGGGGAGACTACTACGAGCAGTACTTC.

Only a few counts were recorded for this clonotype. The chain employs TRBV6-1 and TRBJ2-2; the match to TRBD2 covers 7 bases. CDR3 length: 16 residues. Germline V gene data show CDR1 as MNHNS and CDR2 as SASEGT. Trimming at V came to 5 bases and at J to 7 bases, leaving 13 bases not matched to a gene. The CDR3, as DNA: TGTGCCAGCAGTCTAACTAGCGCCGAGGGAGGCGGGGAGCTGTTTTTT. It yields the protein CASSLTSAEGGGELFF.

This clonotype was counted between two and nine times. This sequence joins TRBV30 and TRBJ2-3; 10 bases are shared with TRBD2. After removal of 4 bases from V and 6 bases from J, the junction contained 16 bases not matched to a gene. CDR3 length equals 17 residues. Per the germline V gene, CDR1 is GTSNPN and CDR2 is SVGIG (reference sequence). The CDR3 nucleotides are TGTGCCTGGAAGCCTCCGAGAGCGGGAGGGTGGCCCGATACGCAGTATTTT. This encodes CAWKPPRAGGWPDTQYF. Full variable domain (remainder filled in from reference TRBV30 and TRBJ2-3): SQTIHQWPATLVQPVGSPLSLECTVEGTSNPNLYWYRQAAGRGLQLLFYSVGIGQISSEVPQNLSASRPQDRQFILSSKKLLLSDSGFYLCAWKPPRAGGWPDTQYFGPGTRLTVL.

The V and J genes are TRBV6-1 and TRBJ1-4, with 7 bases fitting TRBD1. Germline V lookup: CDR1 MNHNS, CDR2 SASEGT. The length of the CDR3 is 14 residues. V gave up 7 bases and J gave up 11 bases; unmatched junction bases: 13. CDR3 nucleotide sequence: TGTGCCAGCACCGCGGGACAGACATCTCGGAAACTGTTTTTT. This gives the protein CASTAGQTSRKLFF.

This clonotype was observed at least ten times. The chain joins TRBV6-4 to TRBJ2-3, with TRBD2 matching over 8 bases. Germline values: CDR1 MRHNA, CDR2 SNTAGT. J lost 4 bases, V lost 2 bases, and 5 bases had no gene match. The CDR3 extends over 15 amino acids. The CDR3 loop is CASSDGSGSADTQYF. In nucleotides, the CDR3 is TGTGCCAGCAGTGACGGGAGCGGGAGTGCAGATACGCAGTATTTT.

This rearrangement joins TRBV12-3 or TRBV12-4 to TRBJ1-3, with D unresolved. This CDR3 spans 13 amino acids. V dropped 6 bases and J dropped 0 bases, with 6 bases sitting between them. Here the CDR3 DNA reads TGTGCCAGCAGCCTTACCTCTGGAAACACCATATATTTT. This gives the protein CASSLTSGNTIYF.

The rearrangement links TRBV6-1 to TRBJ1-1, with D maybe TRBD1 (6 bases). The CDR3 extends over 15 amino acids. With 8 bases removed from V and 1 base from J, the gap between germline ends came to 17 bases. Germline loops: CDR1 MNHNS, CDR2 SASEGT. DNA for the CDR3: TGTGCCAGCTCTCTGCTCCAGGGGTCGAACACTGAAGCTTTCTTT. Encoded protein: CASSLLQGSNTEAFF.